This entry lists 32 T cell receptor beta chains sequenced from one sample in a study of T-cell memory formation after mild COVID-19 (dated by TCRdb to the early 2020s). The receptor library was made with 5' RACE. Sequencing used an Illumina NovaSeq 6000. TCRdb cleaned the public reads at Q25 with fastp, built clones with MiXCR and kept in-frame beta chains. One record per CDR3 amino acid sequence lists the most common genes and DNA. This sample comprises 300,000 to 350,000 distinct CDR3 sequences, around 15% of them detected only once. The top ten clonotypes cover 20% to 25% of the sample. Sample: PBMCs or a T cell subset sorted from them (not recorded which). These receptors came from a man in his late teens or twenties who had mild COVID-19 (a few samples of this study predate the infection). The sample titles of this study are shuffled in the database, so cell type and time point are left out; the donor was told from shared clones.

V gene TRBV7-9 combines with J gene TRBJ1-2; D unclear. Germline loops: CDR1 SEHNR, CDR2 FQNEAQ (reference sequence). Trimming took off 3 bases at V and 2 bases at J, with 10 bases between the two ends. The CDR3 length is 14 residues. The CDR3 nucleotides read TGTGCCAGCAGCTTCCAGAGTACCAACTATGGCTACACCTTC. As protein: CASSFQSTNYGYTF.

To note about this clonotype: An end of the junction does not agree with germline; a read error may underlie this. The CDR3 nucleotides read TGTGCTAGCAGCTCCGGACAGGGTGGTAGTGAGCAGTTCTTC. Its translation is CASSSGQGGSEQFF. The chain carries TRBV7-7 and TRBJ2-1; 8 nucleotides align to TRBD1. The CDR3 runs 14 residues. CDR1 and CDR2 (germline): SSHAT, FNYEAQ (reference sequence).

A few counts support this clonotype. The genes are TRBV6-2 or TRBV6-3 and TRBJ2-3; D not resolved. V was pared by 7 bases and J by 5 bases, with 7 bases between. CDR3 length: 11 amino acids. Germline V gene sequence: CDR1 MNHEY, CDR2 SVGEGT. The CDR3 nucleotides are TGTGCCAGCACTGAGCAAGATACGCAGTATTTT. It translates to CASTEQDTQYF.

The chain links TRBV9 to TRBJ2-5; D is unclear. Trimming removed 0 bases from V and 3 bases from J, with 6 bases in between. This CDR3 has 13 residues. Germline CDR1 and CDR2: SGDLS and YYNGEE. The CDR3 DNA follows: TGTGCCAGCAGCGTAGGCAGGAAAGAGACCCAGTACTTC. Protein product: CASSVGRKETQYF.

The sample holds a few counts of this clonotype. The chain has TRBV7-2 and TRBJ1-1; D remains unclear. Trimming took off 1 base at V and 2 bases at J, with 5 bases between the two ends. Germline CDR1 and CDR2: SGHTA and FQGNSA. The CDR3 sequence is 13 residues long. CDR3 DNA: TGTGCCAGCAGCTTAGGCCATAACACTGAAGCTTTCTTT. Residues: CASSLGHNTEAFF.

This clonotype has a count of ten or more. The genes are TRBV5-1 and TRBJ2-5; 11 bases map to TRBD1. Germline lookup yields CDR1 SGHRS and CDR2 YFSETQ. Germline trimming cut 3 bases from V and 5 bases from J; bases unmatched to any gene: 9. The CDR3 length is 16 residues. CDR3 amino acids: CASSSSGQGASETQYF. The CDR3 region has the DNA TGCGCCAGCAGCTCTTCCGGACAGGGGGCCTCGGAGACCCAGTACTTC. Full variable domain (remainder filled in from reference TRBV5-1 and TRBJ2-5): KAGVTQTPRYLIKTRGQQVTLSCSPISGHRSVSWYQQTPGQGLQFLFEYFSETQRNKGNFPGRFSGRQFSNSRSEMNVSTLELGDSALYLCASSSSGQGASETQYFGPGTRLLVL.

This clonotype has ten or more counts. The rearrangement links TRBV28 to TRBJ2-1; 8 bases are shared with TRBD1. Germline CDR1 is MDHEN and CDR2 is SYDVKM. Losses at the gene ends were 2 bases for V and 10 bases for J; bases not matched to a gene: 10. The CDR3 runs to 15 residues. As DNA, the CDR3 is TGTGCCAGCAGTTTAGGGGCAGGGGGCACGCGGGAGCAGTTCTTC. The encoded protein is CASSLGAGGTREQFF. The full variable domain, with the rest looked up from reference TRBV28 and TRBJ2-1, is DVKVTQSSRYLVKRTGEKVFLECVQDMDHENMFWYRQDPGLGLRLIYFSYDVKMKEKGDIPEGYSVSREKKERFSLILESASTNQTSMYLCASSLGAGGTREQFFGPGTRLTVL.

This clonotype was picked up a small number of times. The chain combines TRBV15 with TRBJ2-7; 7 bases line up with TRBD1. Germline values: CDR1 LNHNV, CDR2 YYDKDF (reference sequence). The CDR3 is 13 amino acids. V dropped 3 bases and J dropped 6; count of bases not matched to a gene: 5. The CDR3 sequence: CATSSDRQGEQYF. CDR3 in DNA: TGTGCCACCAGCAGTGATAGACAGGGCGAGCAGTACTTC.

This clonotype was seen only a few times. One end of the junction fails to match germline, which may point to a read error. V usage is TRBV7-7 and J usage is TRBJ2-1; 10 nucleotides match TRBD2. This CDR3 is built from 15 residues. From germline, CDR1 is SSHAT and CDR2 FNYEAQ (reference sequence). For the CDR3, the DNA is TGTGCTAGCAGCACCGGGACTAGCGACTACAATGAGCAGTTCTTC. Translating gives CASSTGTSDYNEQFF.

V usage is TRBV7-2 and J usage is TRBJ2-5, with D possibly being TRBD1 (6 bases). Trimming took 2 bases from V and 4 from J, leaving 14 bases between them. In germline, CDR1 is SGHTA, CDR2 FQGNSA. This CDR3 has 15 residues. The CDR3 protein is CASSLTQGGSETQYF. CDR3 DNA: TGTGCCAGCAGCTTAACACAGGGTGGGTCAGAGACCCAGTACTTC.

The gene calls are TRBV6-1 and TRBJ2-7, with D unclear. The germline CDR1 and CDR2 sequences are MNHNS and SASEGT. V lost 7 bases and J lost 4, with 5 bases in between. The CDR3 loop spans 10 amino acids. Written as DNA, the CDR3 is TGTGCCAGCAAACTTTACGAGCAGTACTTC. Protein sequence: CASKLYEQYF.

This rearrangement joins TRBV6-2 or TRBV6-3 to TRBJ1-2; D is possibly TRBD1 (5 bases). The CDR3 has 15 amino acids. Germline V lookup: CDR1 MNHEY, CDR2 SVGEGT. Trimming cost V 4 bases and J 3 bases, with 15 bases left between them. The CDR3 DNA sequence: TGTGCCAGCAGTTTTGCCGACAGCGGATACTATGGCTACACCTTC. It yields the protein CASSFADSGYYGYTF.

The CDR3 sequence is CASSDHMGQGGNTIYF. The CDR3 nucleotides read TGTGCCAGCAGCGACCACATGGGACAGGGCGGAAACACCATATATTTT. V usage is TRBV9 and J usage is TRBJ1-3, with 9 nucleotides matching TRBD1. V was clipped by 3 bases and J by 4 bases; unmatched bases: 8. CDR1 SGDLS and CDR2 YYNGEE come from the germline V gene. CDR3 length: 16 residues.

In its sample, this clonotype was seen a few times. CDR3 DNA: TGCGCCAGCAGCCATAGGGCTACAGGACCCACCGGGGAGCTGTTTTTT. It translates to CASSHRATGPTGELFF. V and J are TRBV4-1 and TRBJ2-2; the D gene is possibly TRBD1 (5 bases). The CDR3 covers 16 residues. Germline values: CDR1 MGHRA, CDR2 YSYEKL. Trimming stripped 3 bases from V and 4 bases from J, with 15 bases between.

Notes on this clonotype: Given a much more abundant clone one base away, this may be a read error. The chain combines TRBV12-3 or TRBV12-4 with TRBJ2-1; no definite D call. Trimming shortened V by 6 bases and J by 6 bases, and 9 bases separated the two germline ends. This CDR3 is built from 12 residues. CDR3 region: CASRFSLNEQFF. In nucleotides, the CDR3 is TGTGCCAGCAGATTTTCCCTCAATGAGCAGTTCTTC.

The rearrangement uses TRBV29-1 and TRBJ2-2, with D possibly being TRBD1 (6 bases). Germline CDR1 SQVTM, CDR2 ANQGSEA. This CDR3 has 15 residues. V was cut by 6 bases and J by 0 bases, with 14 bases left in between. This chain's CDR3 is CSVAWGTSNTGELFF. The CDR3 DNA follows: TGCAGCGTAGCCTGGGGGACATCGAACACCGGGGAGCTGTTTTTT.

The rearrangement links TRBV27 to TRBJ2-1; 8 positions match TRBD2. Per germline, CDR1 MNHEY and CDR2 SMNVEV (reference sequence). J was trimmed by 0 bases and V by 7 bases; bases with no gene match: 2. The CDR3 runs 14 residues. The CDR3 sequence: CASTGGGSYNEQFF. The CDR3 bases are TGTGCCAGCACCGGGGGGGGCTCCTACAATGAGCAGTTCTTC.

This clonotype was seen many times. The chain links TRBV10-3 to TRBJ2-1; D remains ambiguous. The germline gives CDR1 ENHRY, CDR2 SYGVKD. This CDR3 is built from 13 residues. Trimming took off 4 bases at V and 7 bases at J, with 11 bases between the two ends. This CDR3 reads CAISAPNYNEQFF. The CDR3 nucleotides read TGTGCCATCAGTGCACCCAATTATAATGAGCAGTTCTTC.

This clonotype was observed many times. The chain recombines TRBV5-6 with TRBJ2-5, with 7 bases identical to TRBD2. The CDR3 covers 15 residues. Germline trimming cut 4 bases from V and 5 bases from J; bases unmatched to any gene: 11. Germline V gene data show CDR1 as SGHDT and CDR2 as YYEEEE. The CDR3 protein is CASSRRRLAGETQYF. CDR3 nucleotides: TGTGCCAGCAGCCGGAGGCGACTAGCTGGGGAGACCCAGTACTTC.

This clonotype has just a few counts. The CDR3 bases are TGCAGTGCTAGAGATCGTCGATACACCGGGGAGCTGTTTTTT. Amino acid sequence: CSARDRRYTGELFF. V and J are TRBV20-1 and TRBJ2-2; D gene ambiguous. Germline V CDR1 and CDR2: DFQATT, SNEGSKA (reference sequence). The CDR3 spans 14 residues. Trimming took 0 bases from V and 3 from J, leaving 8 bases between them.

This clonotype was seen only a few times. This chain connects TRBV20-1 to TRBJ1-5; D unclear. The V end was cut by 1 base, the J end by 7 bases, with 11 bases between. Germline CDR1 is DFQATT and CDR2 is SNEGSKA (reference sequence). The CDR3 spans 13 residues. Here the CDR3 reads CSARVPGLQPQHF. The CDR3 DNA reads TGCAGTGCTAGAGTCCCGGGATTGCAGCCCCAGCATTTT.

The V gene is TRBV9, the J gene TRBJ2-5; TRBD2 aligns across 7 bases. This CDR3 has 14 residues. Germline CDR1 and CDR2: SGDLS and YYNGEE. J gave up 2 bases and V 1 base, and 2 bases lay outside the gene matches. The CDR3, as DNA: TGTGCCAGCAGCGTACCGGGGGGACAAGAGACCCAGTACTTC. It translates to CASSVPGGQETQYF.

This clonotype was counted only a few times. The V gene is TRBV11-2, the J gene TRBJ1-2; 8 positions agree with TRBD1. The junction had 9 bases not matched to a gene; V was cut back by 4 bases and J by 2 bases. The CDR3 has 16 residues. Looked up from germline, CDR1 is SGHAT and CDR2 is FQNNGV. DNA for the CDR3: TGTGCCAGCAGCTCACTCAAGAGGACAGGGAACTATGGCTACACCTTC. Its translation is CASSSLKRTGNYGYTF.

This clonotype was detected only a few times. The chain joins TRBV4-1 to TRBJ1-1, with D possibly matching TRBD1 (5 bases). The CDR3 has 17 amino acids. Germline loops: CDR1 MGHRA, CDR2 YSYEKL. V was cut by 0 bases and J by 1 base, with 15 bases left in between. CDR3 loop: CASSQEVGEGRNTEAFF. CDR3 DNA: TGCGCCAGCAGCCAAGAAGTCGGGGAGGGGAGGAACACTGAAGCTTTCTTT.

CDR3 coding DNA: TGTGCAACCAGGCCGGGACTAGCTTTGAGTGAGCAGTTCTTC. Translating it yields CATRPGLALSEQFF. This chain joins TRBV7-9 and TRBJ2-1; 9 bases map to TRBD2. The CDR3 has 14 amino acids. Germline CDR1 reads SEHNR; CDR2 reads FQNEAQ (reference sequence).

At least ten counts were recorded for this clonotype. Germline and junction disagree at one end, which may indicate a read error. The CDR3 sequence: CASSPSNQPQHF. The CDR3 DNA is TGTGCCAGCAGCCCAAGCAACCAGCCCCAGCATTTT. The chain joins TRBV12-3 or TRBV12-4 to TRBJ1-5, with no clear D. The CDR3 has 12 amino acids.

J is TRBJ2-3 and V is TRBV7-2; D remains ambiguous. The CDR3 has 15 amino acids. V was trimmed by 0 bases and J by 2 bases, leaving 9 bases between them. Germline V gives CDR1 SGHTA, CDR2 FQGNSA. In nucleotides, the CDR3 is TGTGCCAGCAGCTTAGCGTGGCATACCACAGATACGCAGTATTTT. Translating it yields CASSLAWHTTDTQYF.

This clonotype was counted between two and nine times. The V and J genes are TRBV4-3 and TRBJ1-6; D uncertain. Germline values: CDR1 LGHNA, CDR2 YSLEER. Trimming took off 8 bases at V and 5 bases at J, with 4 bases between the two ends. The CDR3 runs to 11 residues. The CDR3 DNA follows: TGCGCCAGCGGAGATAATTCACCCCTCCACTTT. This encodes CASGDNSPLHF.

The sample holds many counts of this clonotype. The genes are TRBV7-2 and TRBJ2-6, with unresolved D. CDR1 and CDR2 (germline): SGHTA, FQGNSA. CDR3 size: 16 residues. V was pared by 6 bases and J by 0 bases, with 12 bases between. The CDR3 loop reads CASRSQLGSGANVLTF. The CDR3 DNA sequence: TGTGCCAGCAGATCCCAGCTCGGCTCTGGGGCCAACGTCCTGACTTTC.

This chain links TRBV24-1 with TRBJ2-3; D gene uncertain. Deletions cut 4 bases from V and 2 bases from J, with 9 bases between. Per the germline V gene, CDR1 is KGHDR and CDR2 is SFDVKD. This CDR3 comprises 14 residues. CDR3 sequence (DNA): TGTGCCACCAGTGACCCGGCCCTCACAGATACGCAGTATTTT. Residues: CATSDPALTDTQYF.

The chain combines TRBV12-3 or TRBV12-4 with TRBJ1-1; 8 bases agree with TRBD1. There are 17 residues in the CDR3. The J segment lost 1 base and the V segment lost 5 bases, leaving 12 bases of the junction unmatched. The DNA for the CDR3 is TGTGCCAGCAGTGACAGGGGCGTGGGTGGAGGGAACACTGAAGCTTTCTTT. It is translated as CASSDRGVGGGNTEAFF.

This chain uses TRBV27 with TRBJ2-3; 11 bases are shared with TRBD2. Germline CDR1 is MNHEY and CDR2 is SMNVEV (reference sequence). The junction had 5 bases not matched to a gene; V was cut back by 8 bases and J by 4 bases. The CDR3 has 14 amino acids. CDR3: CASRSGGASDTQYF. The CDR3 bases are TGTGCCAGCCGTAGCGGGGGGGCTTCAGATACGCAGTATTTT.